The present entry profiles one TCR beta chain with its context. This entry is derived from a study of identifying expanded T cells in peripheral blood. This table comes from immunoSEQ multiplex PCR, and its TCRdb copy is limited to in-frame clones, with some not included. The sample has about 82,000 clones, about 90% seen once. The CDR3 totals 16 residues. V lost 4 bases and J 0 bases, leaving 16 bases between the germline ends. Germline-derived CDR1 and CDR2 are GTSNPN and SVGIG (reference sequence). Specimen: blood. The chain is built from TRBV30 and TRBJ1-3, with no clear D. The source is a person between 18 and 75 years old in good health. DNA of the CDR3: TGTGCCTGGACCGACGGGTGGGGATACTCTGGAAACACCATATATTTT. It specifies CAWTDGWGYSGNTIYF.